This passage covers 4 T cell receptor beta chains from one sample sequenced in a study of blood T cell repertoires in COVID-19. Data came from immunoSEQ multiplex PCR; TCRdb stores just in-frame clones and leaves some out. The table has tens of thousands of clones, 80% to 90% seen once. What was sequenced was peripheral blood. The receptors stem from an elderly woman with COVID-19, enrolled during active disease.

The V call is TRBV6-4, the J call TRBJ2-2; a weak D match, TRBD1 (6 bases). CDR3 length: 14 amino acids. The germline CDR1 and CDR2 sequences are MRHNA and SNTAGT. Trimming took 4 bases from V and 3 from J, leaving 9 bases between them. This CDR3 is CASSAGDHTGELFF. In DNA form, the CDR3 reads TGTGCCAGCAGTGCAGGGGATCACACCGGGGAGCTGTTTTTT.

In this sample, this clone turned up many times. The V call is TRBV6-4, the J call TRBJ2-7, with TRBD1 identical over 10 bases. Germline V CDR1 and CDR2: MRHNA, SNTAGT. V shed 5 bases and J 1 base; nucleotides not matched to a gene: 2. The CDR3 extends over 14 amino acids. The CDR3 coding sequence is TGTGCCAGCAGTCCGGGACAGGGGTCCTACGAGCAGTACTTC. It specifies CASSPGQGSYEQYF.

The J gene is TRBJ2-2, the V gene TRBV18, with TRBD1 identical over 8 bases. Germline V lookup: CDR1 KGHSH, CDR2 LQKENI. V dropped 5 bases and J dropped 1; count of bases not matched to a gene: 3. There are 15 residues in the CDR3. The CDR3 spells CASSRDRRNTGELFF. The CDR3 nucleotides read TGTGCCAGCTCAAGGGACAGGAGGAACACCGGGGAGCTGTTTTTT.

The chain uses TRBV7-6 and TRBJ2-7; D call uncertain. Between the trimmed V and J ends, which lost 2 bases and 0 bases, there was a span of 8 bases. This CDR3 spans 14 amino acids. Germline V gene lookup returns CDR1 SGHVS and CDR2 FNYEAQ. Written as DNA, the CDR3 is TGTGCCAGCAGCTTAAGCACGCTCTCCTACGAGCAGTACTTC. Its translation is CASSLSTLSYEQYF.